The 20 T cell receptor beta chains reported below all come from one sample, sequenced in a study of blood T cell repertoires in COVID-19 (dated by TCRdb to 2020 to 2022). Receptor amplification or capture employed the immunoSEQ multiplex PCR assay. TCRdb mirrors the immuneACCESS table, restricted to in-frame sequences. Some clones are absent from its copies; in checked studies, under half trace to an unresolved V gene, and the reason for the others is unknown. Within this sample are some 420,000 clones, with over 75% of them counted one time only. The top ten clones comprise 0.95% to 1.3% of the sample. Sequenced: PBMCs or T cells enriched from blood (not recorded which). The receptors were sampled from a man in his thirties or forties who had recovered from COVID-19.

The gene calls are TRBV7-6 and TRBJ2-3; TRBD2 is a possible D gene (6 bases). Germline V gene sequence: CDR1 SGHVS, CDR2 FNYEAQ. This CDR3 is 17 amino acids long. Trimming shortened V by 2 bases and J by 0 bases, and 15 bases separated the two germline ends. The DNA of the CDR3 is TGTGCCAGCAGCTTAACGCCAGGGACTCCCAGCACAGATACGCAGTATTTT. Translation gives CASSLTPGTPSTDTQYF.

V and J are TRBV5-4 and TRBJ1-2; D is unclear. Germline V gene lookup returns CDR1 SGHNT and CDR2 YYREEE (reference sequence). This CDR3 contains 12 residues. V lost 4 bases and J 7 bases, leaving 11 bases between the germline ends. The CDR3 loop is CASSPAGSGYTF. The DNA for the CDR3 is TGTGCCAGCAGCCCGGCGGGAAGTGGCTACACCTTC. The entire variable domain, with the rest obtained from reference TRBV5-4 and TRBJ1-2, is as follows: ETGVTQSPTHLIKTRGQQVTLRCSSQSGHNTVSWYQQALGQGPQFIFQYYREEENGRGNFPPRFSGLQFPNYSSELNVNALELDDSALYLCASSPAGSGYTFGSGTRLTVV.

The V gene is TRBV21-1, the J gene TRBJ1-6. TRBV21-1 is assigned pseudogene status. This CDR3 is built from 21 residues. DNA for the CDR3: TGTGCCAGCAGCAAAGCGCGAGCGAATGAAGCCTTGAGGTCCTATAATTCACCCCTCCACTTT. Protein sequence: CASSKARANEALRSYNSPLHF.

This clone appeared a few times. V gene TRBV9 combines with J gene TRBJ1-1; 8 bases line up with TRBD1. With V trimmed by 5 bases and J by 5 bases, 11 bases remained unmatched. This CDR3 contains 15 residues. CDR1 is SGDLS, CDR2 YYNGEE, per germline. The CDR3 sequence is CASSLGQGRVTEAFF. In DNA, the CDR3 is TGTGCCAGCAGTTTAGGACAGGGTAGGGTGACTGAAGCTTTCTTT.

The CDR3 sequence: CASSERGTEAFF. The CDR3 coding sequence is TGCGCCAGCAGTGAGCGGGGCACTGAAGCTTTCTTT. V gene TRBV4-1 combines with J gene TRBJ1-1; D is unresolved. V gave up 6 bases and J gave up 4 bases, with 9 bases separating them. The length of the CDR3 is 12 residues. Germline loops: CDR1 MGHRA, CDR2 YSYEKL.

The genes are TRBV11-2 and TRBJ2-5, with 8 bases identical to TRBD1. The CDR3 runs 14 residues. Germline V gives CDR1 SGHAT, CDR2 FQNNGV. Trimming removed 5 bases from V and 4 bases from J; junction bases left unmatched: 6. CDR3 protein: CASSDGQGRETQYF. In nucleotides, the CDR3 is TGTGCCAGCAGCGACGGACAGGGACGAGAGACCCAGTACTTC.

This sequence joins TRBV5-1 and TRBJ1-2, with 7 bases aligning to TRBD1. The CDR3 covers 13 residues. Germline lookup yields CDR1 SGHRS and CDR2 YFSETQ. V dropped 4 bases and J dropped 2; count of bases not matched to a gene: 2. In DNA, the CDR3 is TGCGCCAGCAGCAGGGGACAGAACTATGGCTACACCTTC. Its translation is CASSRGQNYGYTF.

This clone was recorded once. V gene TRBV6-5 combines with J gene TRBJ1-3, with 8 bases fitting TRBD1. V shed 3 bases and J 3 bases; nucleotides not matched to a gene: 4. The CDR3 covers 15 residues. Germline lookup yields CDR1 MNHEY and CDR2 SVGAGI. CDR3 protein: CASSYQGANGNTIYF. For the CDR3, the DNA is TGTGCCAGCAGTTATCAGGGGGCGAATGGAAACACCATATATTTT.

This chain uses TRBV7-9 with TRBJ1-5; no reliable D call. The V gene lost 5 bases and the J gene lost 6 bases, with 20 bases spanning the gap. In germline, CDR1 is SEHNR, CDR2 FQNEAQ (reference sequence). This CDR3 has 16 residues. For the CDR3, the DNA is TGTGCCAGCAGCCCCGGTTGGCAGGAGGGATCTCAGCCCCAGCATTTT. Translating gives CASSPGWQEGSQPQHF.

This chain joins TRBV27 and TRBJ2-2, with D possibly matching TRBD1 (6 bases). Germline lookup yields CDR1 MNHEY and CDR2 SMNVEV (reference sequence). This CDR3 is built from 16 residues. CDR3 nucleotides: TGTGCTTCCAGGGGTGGCCTCCCCAGGAACACCGGGGAGCTGTTTTTT. It is translated as CASRGGLPRNTGELFF.

The chain employs TRBV5-1 and TRBJ2-7; the match to TRBD1 covers 7 bases. CDR1 and CDR2 (germline): SGHRS, YFSETQ. V dropped 7 bases and J dropped 1; count of bases not matched to a gene: 2. The CDR3 totals 12 residues. DNA of the CDR3: TGCGCCAGCGGACAGGATTCCTACGAGCAGTACTTC. Amino acids: CASGQDSYEQYF. Full variable domain (outside the CDR3, taken from reference TRBV5-1 and TRBJ2-7): KAGVTQTPRYLIKTRGQQVTLSCSPISGHRSVSWYQQTPGQGLQFLFEYFSETQRNKGNFPGRFSGRQFSNSRSEMNVSTLELGDSALYLCASGQDSYEQYFGPGTRLTVT.

This clone was counted only a few times. The chain links TRBV15 to TRBJ2-1; D possibly corresponds to TRBD1 (5 bases). The CDR3 extends over 15 amino acids. CDR1 is LNHNV, CDR2 YYDKDF, per germline (reference sequence). V lost 0 bases to trimming and J lost 2 bases, with 8 bases between them. This CDR3 reads CATSRDPGTYNEQFF. In DNA, the CDR3 is TGTGCCACCAGCAGAGATCCAGGGACCTACAATGAGCAGTTCTTC.

The chain recombines TRBV5-4 with TRBJ1-1, with D possibly matching TRBD1 (6 bases). Germline V gene data show CDR1 as SGHNT and CDR2 as YYREEE (reference sequence). The CDR3 covers 13 residues. Between the trimmed V and J ends, which lost 2 bases and 4 bases, there was a span of 9 bases. The CDR3 DNA reads as TGTGCCAGCAGCTTTCCAGGGGTCACTGAAGCTTTCTTT. Translated: CASSFPGVTEAFF. Full variable domain (outside the CDR3, taken from reference TRBV5-4 and TRBJ1-1): ETGVTQSPTHLIKTRGQQVTLRCSSQSGHNTVSWYQQALGQGPQFIFQYYREEENGRGNFPPRFSGLQFPNYSSELNVNALELDDSALYLCASSFPGVTEAFFGQGTRLTVV.

The CDR3 reads CSAFKPSSGLDNEQFF. The DNA for the CDR3 is TGCAGCGCCTTCAAACCTTCCAGTGGTCTTGACAATGAGCAGTTCTTC. J is TRBJ2-1 and V is TRBV29-1; D is unclear. CDR1 SQVTM and CDR2 ANQGSEA come from the germline V gene. Trimming cost V 7 bases and J 5 bases, with 24 bases left between them. CDR3 length: 16 amino acids.

This chain connects TRBV19 to TRBJ1-6, with D unclear. Germline V CDR1 and CDR2: LNHDA, SQIVND (reference sequence). The CDR3 consists of 14 residues. V was pared by 3 bases and J by 1 base, with 4 bases between. The CDR3 sequence is CASSIGSYNSPLHF. DNA of the CDR3: TGTGCCAGTAGTATCGGGTCCTATAATTCACCCCTCCACTTT.

CDR3 nucleotides: TGTGCCAGCACGGGACAGACCTACGAGCAGTACTTC. This sequence encodes CASTGQTYEQYF. V usage is TRBV12-3 or TRBV12-4 and J usage is TRBJ2-7, with TRBD1 matching over 7 bases. There are 12 residues in the CDR3. With 7 bases clipped from V and 2 bases from J, the junction kept 2 bases outside the gene matches.

The chain has TRBV27 and TRBJ1-2, with D hard to call. This CDR3 is 15 amino acids long. CDR1 is MNHEY and CDR2 is SMNVEV in the germline V gene (reference sequence). Trimming cost V 0 bases and J 2 bases, with 10 bases left between them. CDR3 coding DNA: TGTGCCAGCAGTTTATCACCCGGTTTAAACTATGGCTACACCTTC. It yields the protein CASSLSPGLNYGYTF.

This clone was found a few times. The rearrangement joins TRBV5-1 to TRBJ2-7; TRBD1 matches 9 bases. Germline CDR1 SGHRS, CDR2 YFSETQ. Germline trimming cut 4 bases from V and 7 bases from J; bases unmatched to any gene: 12. The CDR3 totals 15 residues. The CDR3 region has the DNA TGCGCCAGCAGCCGCAGACAGGGGGAGTCGAGGGAGCAGTACTTC. Its translation: CASSRRQGESREQYF.

The chain recombines TRBV13 with TRBJ2-1; 12 nucleotides line up with TRBD2. Germline V gives CDR1 PRHDT, CDR2 FYEKMQ (reference sequence). V gave up 5 bases and J gave up 1 base; unmatched junction bases: 6. The CDR3 consists of 17 residues. The CDR3 protein is CASSTGTSGWSYNEQFF. In DNA, the CDR3 is TGTGCCAGCAGCACCGGGACTAGCGGGTGGTCCTACAATGAGCAGTTCTTC.

The table lists this clone with a few counts. V is TRBV29-1 and J is TRBJ2-7, with D possibly being TRBD1 (6 bases). Trimming took 4 bases from V and 2 from J, leaving 15 bases between them. The CDR3 has 14 amino acids. Germline CDR1 SQVTM, CDR2 ANQGSEA. CDR3 sequence (DNA): TGCAGCGTTGGACGGGACACCGGTACCTACGAGCAGTACTTC. The encoded protein is CSVGRDTGTYEQYF.